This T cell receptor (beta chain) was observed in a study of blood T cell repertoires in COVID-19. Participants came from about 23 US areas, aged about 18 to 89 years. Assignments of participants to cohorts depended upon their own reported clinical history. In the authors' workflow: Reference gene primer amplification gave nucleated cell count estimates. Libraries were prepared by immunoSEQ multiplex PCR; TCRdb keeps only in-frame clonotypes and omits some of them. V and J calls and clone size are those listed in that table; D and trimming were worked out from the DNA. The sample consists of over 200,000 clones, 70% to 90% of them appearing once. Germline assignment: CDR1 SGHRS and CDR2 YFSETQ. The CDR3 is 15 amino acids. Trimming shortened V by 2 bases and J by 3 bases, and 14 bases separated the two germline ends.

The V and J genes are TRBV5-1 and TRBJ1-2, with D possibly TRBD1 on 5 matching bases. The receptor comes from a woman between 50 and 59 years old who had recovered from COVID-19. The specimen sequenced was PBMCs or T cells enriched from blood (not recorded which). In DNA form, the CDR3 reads TGCGCCAGCAGCTTCACGCCAGGGCGTGACTATGGCTACACCTTC. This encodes CASSFTPGRDYGYTF.